A single sample is the source of the 8 T cell receptor beta chains below, sequenced in a study of blood T cell repertoires in COVID-19. Here immunoSEQ multiplex PCR was the method, and the copy in TCRdb shows in-frame clones only, minus some. The sample has approximately 100,000 clones, over 70% seen once. Sequenced material: peripheral blood. Every receptor here comes from a human donor with acute or convalescent COVID-19. The donor label of this sample is uncertain.

The V call is TRBV19, the J call TRBJ1-3, with D maybe TRBD1 (6 bases). Per germline, CDR1 LNHDA and CDR2 SQIVND (reference sequence). The CDR3 is made up of 15 amino acids. V gave up 7 bases and J gave up 2 bases, with 15 bases separating them. CDR3 amino acids: CASINGRGPGNTIYF. The DNA of the CDR3 is TGTGCCAGTATAAACGGCAGGGGACCTGGAAACACCATATATTTT.

The chain employs TRBV2 and TRBJ2-3, with 12 bases that match TRBD2. The CDR3 length is 16 residues. Germline V CDR1 and CDR2: SNHLY, FYNNEI. The V segment lost 7 bases and the J segment 4 bases; nucleotides outside the gene matches: 9. The CDR3 DNA sequence: TGTGCCAGCAACTTCGCTAGCGGGGGGGCCTCAGATACGCAGTATTTT. Translating gives CASNFASGGASDTQYF. Looking up the rest from reference TRBV2 and TRBJ2-3 gives the full variable domain: EPEVTQTPSHQVTQMGQEVILRCVPISNHLYFYWYRQILGQKVEFLVSFYNNEISEKSEIFDDQFSVERPDGSNFTLKIRSTKLEDSAMYFCASNFASGGASDTQYFGPGTRLTVL.

The genes are TRBV6-2 or TRBV6-3 and TRBJ1-6; no firm D call. The CDR3 is 19 amino acids. Germline V gene data show CDR1 as MNHEY and CDR2 as SVGEGT. Trimming pared 5 bases from V and 0 bases from J, leaving 20 bases between. CDR3 in DNA: TGTGCCAGCAGTCAGTCTACGGGGTCGGTGGTCTCCTATAATTCACCCCTCCACTTT. Translating gives CASSQSTGSVVSYNSPLHF.

This rearrangement joins TRBV6-5 to TRBJ1-6; no definite D call. The V end lost 6 bases, the J end lost 7 bases, and 10 bases lay between the germline ends. CDR1 is MNHEY, CDR2 SVGAGI, per germline. CDR3 length equals 13 residues. The CDR3 sequence is CASREIFNSPLHF. The CDR3 DNA reads TGTGCCAGCAGAGAGATTTTCAATTCACCCCTCCACTTT.

This chain uses TRBV5-4 with TRBJ1-2, with 10 positions matching TRBD1. J lost 4 bases, V lost 0 bases, and 3 bases had no gene match. The germline V gene encodes CDR1 SGHNT and CDR2 YYREEE (reference sequence). The CDR3 runs to 15 residues. The CDR3 DNA is TGTGCCAGCAGCTTGGGACAGGGGGCGGGCTATGGCTACACCTTC. It encodes CASSLGQGAGYGYTF.

The CDR3 loop reads CASSLGDSSFYEQYF. The CDR3, as DNA: TGTGCCAGCAGCTTAGGGGACAGCTCCTTTTACGAGCAGTACTTC. This chain joins TRBV11-2 and TRBJ2-7; 7 nucleotides match TRBD1. The germline V gene has CDR1 SGHAT and CDR2 FQNNGV. Losses at the gene ends were 1 base for V and 4 bases for J; bases not matched to a gene: 7. This CDR3 is built from 15 residues.

This sequence joins TRBV7-2 and TRBJ1-2; perhaps TRBD1 as D (5 bases). V lost 1 base and J 7 bases, leaving 16 bases between the germline ends. This CDR3 contains 15 residues. From germline, CDR1 is SGHTA and CDR2 FQGNSA. The CDR3 DNA reads TGTGCCAGCAGCTTAGGTTGGGCAGGGTCTGGTGGCTACACCTTC. Translated: CASSLGWAGSGGYTF.

The chain couples TRBV7-2 to TRBJ1-5, with D uncertain. Germline assignment: CDR1 SGHTA and CDR2 FQGNSA. This CDR3 is 15 amino acids long. V gave up 4 bases and J gave up 0 bases, with 10 bases separating them. CDR3 DNA: TGTGCCAGCAGCTCCGACATTCATAGCAATCAGCCCCAGCATTTT. Translated, it gives CASSSDIHSNQPQHF.